This TCR beta chain was retrieved from a study of cytomegalovirus exposure and HLA in healthy donors. CDR1 is SGDLS and CDR2 is YYNGEE in the germline V gene. Trimming removed 3 bases at V and 3 bases at J, with 4 bases between. This CDR3 has 12 amino acids. A multiplex PCR was run with 60 Vbeta primers and 13 Jbeta primers. Profiling relied on immunoSEQ multiplex PCR, and the TCRdb table lists in-frame clones only, not all of them. Of approximately 140,000 clones detected, around 60% appear once; the ten largest clones hold roughly 6.8%. The TCR was taken from a woman in her fifties or sixties in good health and CMV-seropositive. The chain is built from TRBV9 and TRBJ2-1; no firm D call. The sample taken for sequencing was PBMCs. Here the CDR3 DNA reads TGTGCCAGCAGCGCCTACTACAATGAGCAGTTCTTC. Its translation: CASSAYYNEQFF.